One and the same sample provided the 26 T cell receptor delta chains below, sequenced in a study of gamma-delta chains in newborns, infants, children. TCRdb reanalysed the reads with CATT. The data show 5,700 or so delta-chain clones, about 0.42% seen once. Source material: blood. The receptors were sampled from a child who was a newborn, infant or young child, either healthy, febrile or measles-vaccinated (not recorded which).

About this clone itself: The protein TCRdb lists belongs to a much larger clone and differs from this DNA's translation at residue 3, which points to a read error; the protein shown is made from the DNA. This rearrangement joins TRDV2 to TRDJ3; D ambiguous. The V gene's germline CDR1 is GEAIGNYY and CDR2 EKD. CDR3 size: 19 residues. DNA of the CDR3: TGTGCCTGGGACACCGCGGATGTTCAGAGCTCCTGGGACACCCGACAGATGTTTTTC. It yields the protein CAWDTADVQSSWDTRQMFF.

Worth noting for this clone: Translating this DNA gives a protein that differs at residue 4 from the TCRdb one, which belongs to a much larger clone; a read error is likely, and the protein shown is this translation. V is TRDV2 and J is TRDJ3; D not certain. Germline CDR1 is GEAIGNYY and CDR2 is EKD. The CDR3 has 18 residues. This chain's CDR3 is CACVTDRPSSWDTRQMFF. CDR3 sequence (DNA): TGTGCCTGTGTCACCGATCGACCCAGCTCCTGGGACACCCGACAGATGTTTTTC.

As for this clone: A much larger clone lies one base from this, so it may be a read error. At the DNA level, this CDR3 is encoded by other sequences in the same sample as well. The chain is built from TRDV2 and TRDJ3, with 11 bases fitting TRDD3. The CDR3 spans 19 residues. Germline V gives CDR1 GEAIGNYY, CDR2 EKD. This CDR3 reads CACDTWGIHHSWDTRQMFF. In DNA form, the CDR3 reads TGTGCCTGCGACACCTGGGGGATACACCACTCCTGGGACACCCGACAGATGTTTTTC.

About this clone: A single base is all that separates this from a far larger clone, so a read error is likely. The sample contains more than one DNA sequence encoding this CDR3. V is TRDV2 and J is TRDJ3; 11 bases match TRDD3. Germline CDR1 is GEAIGNYY and CDR2 is EKD. The CDR3 is 21 amino acids. The CDR3 sequence is CACDTGRKLGDTSWDTRQMFF. The CDR3 nucleotides read TGTGCCTGTGACACCGGTCGGAAGCTGGGGGATACATCCTGGGATACCCGACAGATGTTTTTC.

In this sample, this clone turned up a few times. This may stem from a read error, because a much larger clone lies one nucleotide away. Other DNA sequences from this sample encode an identical CDR3 as well. The gene calls are TRDV2 and TRDJ3; a possible D gene is TRDD3 (5 bases). In germline, CDR1 is GEAIGNYY, CDR2 EKD. CDR3 size: 17 residues. CDR3 nucleotide sequence: TGTGCCTGCGACACACTGGTGAGCTCCTGGGACACCCGACAGATGTTTTTC. Encoded protein: CACDTLVSSWDTRQMFF.

This clone was picked up a small number of times. This sequence may be a read error, since a much larger clone differs from it by one base. The sample holds other DNA sequences that translate to the same CDR3. The chain has TRDV2 and TRDJ3; possible D gene TRDD3, 6 bases. This CDR3 spans 16 amino acids. The germline gives CDR1 GEAIGNYY, CDR2 EKD. CDR3 bases: TGTGCCTGTGACACTTGGGGGTCCTGGGACACCCGCCAGATGTTTTTC. It codes for CACDTWGSWDTRQMFF.

This clone has more than one count but fewer than ten. The mismatch at residue 5 between this DNA's translation and the TCRdb protein of a much larger clone likely reflects a read error; the protein shown is translated from the DNA. V usage is TRDV2 and J usage is TRDJ3; 8 positions match TRDD3. With V trimmed by 3 bases and J by 0 bases, 9 bases remained unmatched. Germline CDR1 and CDR2: GEAIGNYY and EKD. The CDR3 totals 19 residues. CDR3 in amino acids: CACDHTGGPSSWDTRQMFF. Here the CDR3 DNA reads TGTGCCTGTGACCATACTGGGGGTCCTAGCTCCTGGGACACCCGACAGATGTTTTTC.

Remarks on this clone: This may come from a read error, since a much larger clone is one base off. Other DNA sequences in the same sample also yield this CDR3. This chain connects TRDV2 to TRDJ3, with 12 bases that match TRDD3. V shed 7 bases, J shed 7 bases, and the junction held 7 bases outside the gene matches. Per the germline V gene, CDR1 is GEAIGNYY and CDR2 is EKD. This CDR3 comprises 16 residues. CDR3: CACDWGIQGDTRQMFF. As DNA, the CDR3 is TGTGCCTGCGACTGGGGGATACAGGGTGACACCCGACAGATGTTTTTC.

This clone was observed a few times. Translating this DNA gives a protein that differs at residue 9 from the TCRdb one, which belongs to a much larger clone; a read error is likely, and the protein shown is this translation. J is TRDJ3 and V is TRDV2, with D perhaps TRDD3 (6 bases). Between the trimmed V and J ends, which lost 0 bases and 0 bases, there was a span of 11 bases. The CDR3 runs 18 residues. Germline loops: CDR1 GEAIGNYY, CDR2 EKD. The CDR3 DNA reads as TGTGCCTGTGACACCTGGGGGGGTTACTCCTGGGACACCCGACAGATGTTTTTC. Protein: CACDTWGGYSWDTRQMFF.

This clone was counted between two and nine times. This likely traces to a read error, being one base from a far larger clone. Within the sample, other DNA sequences also encode this same CDR3. This chain links TRDV2 with TRDJ3; 9 bases line up with TRDD3. V lost 7 bases, J lost 0 bases, and 9 bases stayed unmatched. CDR1 and CDR2 (germline): GEAIGNYY, EKD. This CDR3 region has 18 residues. The CDR3 protein is CACDVLGESSWDTRQMFF. The CDR3 nucleotides read TGTGCCTGCGACGTACTGGGGGAAAGCTCCTGGGACACCCGACAGATGTTTTTC.

The V call is TRDV2, the J call TRDJ2; 13 bases fit TRDD3. This CDR3 contains 18 residues. Looked up from germline, CDR1 is GEAIGNYY and CDR2 is EKD. The V gene end was trimmed by 0 bases and the J gene end by 2 bases; junction bases not matched to a gene: 5. The CDR3 DNA sequence: TGTGCCTGTGACACCGGACTGGGGGATACGCGGTTGACAGCACAACTCTTCTTT. This encodes CACDTGLGDTRLTAQLFF.

This clone is medium-sized within its sample. This specimen includes other DNA sequences encoding the same CDR3. This chain connects TRDV2 to TRDJ3; 10 nucleotides align to TRDD3. The length of the CDR3 is 23 residues. Germline trimming cut 1 base from V and 0 bases from J; bases unmatched to any gene: 17. In germline, CDR1 is GEAIGNYY, CDR2 EKD. The CDR3 nucleotides read TGTGCCTGTGACACTGCTTTTGGGGGGATACGCCCCAAAATCTCCTGGGACACCCGACAGATGTTTTTC. Its protein is CACDTAFGGIRPKISWDTRQMFF.

A note on this clone: This likely traces to a read error, being one base from a far larger clone. This sequence joins TRDV2 and TRDJ3; 11 bases map to TRDD3. The germline V gene has CDR1 GEAIGNYY and CDR2 EKD. CDR3 size: 20 residues. In DNA form, the CDR3 reads TGTGCCTGTGACACCGGGTGGGGGATACGCAGCTCCTGGGACGCCCGACAGATGTTTTTC. Protein sequence: CACDTGWGIRSSWDARQMFF.

Note on this clone: This likely traces to a read error, being one base from a far larger clone. This sequence joins TRDV2 and TRDJ3; 11 bases align to TRDD3. Germline V gene sequence: CDR1 GEAIGNYY, CDR2 EKD. CDR3 size: 21 residues. The CDR3 region is CACATGRKLGDTSWDTRQMFF. In DNA, the CDR3 is TGTGCCTGTGCCACCGGTCGGAAGCTGGGGGATACATCCTGGGACACCCGACAGATGTTTTTC.

This clone has more than one count but fewer than ten. TCRdb's listed protein matches a much larger clone and diverges from this DNA's translation at residue 16, likely through a read error; the protein shown comes from the DNA. The chain uses TRDV2 and TRDJ3, with 11 bases that match TRDD3. Germline CDR1 and CDR2: GEAIGNYY and EKD. CDR3 length: 19 amino acids. CDR3 in amino acids: CACDTYWGIYDWDTRRMFF. The CDR3 bases are TGTGCCTGTGACACCTACTGGGGGATATATGACTGGGACACCCGACGGATGTTTTTC.

This clone turned up a few times. TCRdb lists the protein of a much larger clone for this DNA, which differs at residue 9, so this is likely a read error; the protein given here is translated from the DNA itself. J is TRDJ3 and V is TRDV2, with 10 bases lining up with TRDD3. CDR1 GEAIGNYY and CDR2 EKD come from the germline V gene. The CDR3 consists of 17 residues. V gave up 1 base and J gave up 2 bases; unmatched junction bases: 1. Here the CDR3 reads CACDTGGYPWDTRQMFF. CDR3 nucleotide sequence: TGTGCCTGTGACACTGGGGGATACCCCTGGGACACCCGACAGATGTTTTTC.

As to this clone: Since a far larger clone is one base different, this is likely a read error. This same CDR3 is encoded by further DNA sequences in the sample. The CDR3 is CACDEWGTQPWDTRQMFF. The CDR3 nucleotides are TGTGCCTGTGACGAGTGGGGGACTCAACCCTGGGACACCCGACAGATGTTTTTC. This chain uses TRDV2 with TRDJ3, with 7 bases that match TRDD3. Germline loops: CDR1 GEAIGNYY, CDR2 EKD. Losses at the gene ends were 3 bases for V and 2 bases for J; bases not matched to a gene: 9. This CDR3 has 18 amino acids.

Of note for this clone: The protein that TCRdb holds for this DNA derives from a much larger clone and differs from the translated DNA at residue 10, which likely indicates a read error; the protein shown here is translated from the DNA. This sample also contains other DNA sequences that code for the same CDR3. This chain connects TRDV2 to TRDJ3, with 9 bases lining up with TRDD3. CDR1 and CDR2 (germline): GEAIGNYY, EKD. The CDR3 totals 19 residues. With V trimmed by 0 bases and J by 0 bases, 5 bases remained unmatched. The CDR3 here is CACDTVGIRSSWDTRQMFF. The DNA for the CDR3 is TGTGCCTGTGACACCGTGGGGATACGTTCCTCCTGGGACACCCGACAGATGTTTTTC.

As for this clone: This sequence is one base from a far larger clone and is likely a read error. Additional DNA sequences in this sample encode the identical CDR3. The chain has TRDV2 and TRDJ1; 12 positions match TRDD3. Germline assignment: CDR1 GEAIGNYY and CDR2 EKD. This CDR3 is built from 13 residues. DNA for the CDR3: TGTGCCTGCGACAAAGTACTGGGGGATACACTCATCTTT. Its protein is CACDKVLGDTLIF.

In the case of this clone: Its ends do not fully match the called genes, so a read error is possible. J is TRDJ3 and V is TRDV2, with 12 bases matching TRDD3. Germline CDR1 is GEAIGNYY and CDR2 is EKD. There are 21 residues in the CDR3. The CDR3 is CACDTYPLGDTRDWDTRQVFF. CDR3 in DNA: TGTGCCTGTGACACCTACCCTCTGGGGGATACGCGGGACTGGGACACCCGACAGGTGTTTTTC.

A note on this clone: TCRdb's protein, taken from a much larger clone, differs from this DNA's translation at residue 15, likely owing to a read error; the protein displayed comes from the DNA. The chain employs TRDV2 and TRDJ3; TRDD3 matches 7 bases. The length of the CDR3 is 17 residues. CDR1 and CDR2 (germline): GEAIGNYY, EKD. CDR3 region: CACDWGTSSWDTRQVFF. CDR3 sequence (DNA): TGTGCCTGTGACTGGGGGACGAGCTCCTGGGACACCCGACAGGTGTTTTTC.

This clone has more than one count but fewer than ten. TCRdb shows a much larger clone's protein in place of this DNA's translation, and the two differ at residue 5, likely through a read error; the protein shown is translated from the DNA. The rearrangement links TRDV1 to TRDJ1, with 12 bases that match TRDD3. Germline V CDR1 and CDR2: TSWWSYY, QGS. Trimming removed 5 bases from V and 3 bases from J; junction bases left unmatched: 7. This CDR3 is built from 16 residues. CDR3 nucleotides: TGTGCTCTTGGGATACCCCACTGGGGGATACCCGATAAACTCATCTTT. Protein product: CALGIPHWGIPDKLIF.

This clone was observed a handful of times. TCRdb's entry gives the protein of a much larger clone, which mismatches this DNA's translation at residue 14, likely from a read error; the protein reported here is translated from the DNA. The CDR3, as DNA: TGTGCCTGTGACACGGGGGATACCTGGGACACCCGACAGGTGTTTTTC. Its translation is CACDTGDTWDTRQVFF. V usage is TRDV2 and J usage is TRDJ3; 9 nucleotides line up with TRDD3. Germline CDR1 is GEAIGNYY and CDR2 is EKD. The CDR3 runs 16 residues.

Note on this clone: This may stem from a read error, because a much larger clone lies one nucleotide away. The chain combines TRDV2 with TRDJ3, with 12 bases matching TRDD3. The CDR3 length is 19 residues. Per germline, CDR1 GEAIGNYY and CDR2 EKD. The CDR3 here is CACDEVLGDTCWGTRQMFF. In DNA, the CDR3 is TGTGCCTGTGACGAAGTACTGGGGGATACCTGCTGGGGCACCCGACAGATGTTTTTC.

On this clone: TCRdb shows a much larger clone's protein in place of this DNA's translation, and the two differ at residue 4, likely through a read error; the protein shown is translated from the DNA. V gene TRDV2 combines with J gene TRDJ1; possibly TRDD3 for D (5 bases). The CDR3 has 15 residues. The V and J ends lost 5 bases and 1 base respectively, with 16 bases between them. Looked up from germline, CDR1 is GEAIGNYY and CDR2 is EKD. CDR3 in amino acids: CACVPLGTTTDKLIF. In nucleotides, the CDR3 is TGTGCCTGTGTCCCCCTGGGAACTACCACCGATAAACTCATCTTT.

This clone has more than one count but fewer than ten. This likely traces to a read error, being one base from a far larger clone. The gene calls are TRDV2 and TRDJ3; the match to TRDD3 covers 8 bases. With 0 bases clipped from V and 0 bases from J, the junction kept 15 bases outside the gene matches. The CDR3 length is 22 residues. Germline CDR1 GEAIGNYY, CDR2 EKD. DNA of the CDR3: TGTGCCTGTGACACCGTATGGCTGGTGGGGGATCCGAGCTCCTGGGACACCCGACAGATGTTTTTC. Residues: CACDTVWLVGDPSSWDTRQMFF.